The 32 T cell receptor beta chains reported below all come from one sample, sequenced in a study of blood T cell repertoires in COVID-19. Profiled with immunoSEQ multiplex PCR; TCRdb holds only in-frame clones, not every one. The repertoire holds some 520,000 clones, with roughly nine tenths as singletons. The sample was peripheral blood. The receptor source for this set is a man younger than 30 with COVID-19, enrolled during active disease.

The V gene is TRBV10-3, the J gene TRBJ2-2, with a weak D call TRBD2 (5 bases). The ends were cut back, 3 bases at V and 5 bases at J, with 10 bases in the middle. The CDR3 is 14 amino acids. Per germline, CDR1 ENHRY and CDR2 SYGVKD. In DNA form, the CDR3 reads TGTGCCATCAGTGACAGTCCGGGGACCGGGGAGCTGTTTTTT. Residues: CAISDSPGTGELFF.

The gene calls are TRBV6-5 and TRBJ2-2; no definite D call. The germline V gene encodes CDR1 MNHEY and CDR2 SVGAGI. V was clipped by 6 bases and J by 1 base, with 12 bases between them. CDR3 length: 15 residues. This CDR3 is CASSTVRGNTGELFF. CDR3 coding DNA: TGTGCCAGCAGCACCGTCCGAGGGAACACCGGGGAGCTGTTTTTT.

The chain couples TRBV19 to TRBJ2-1; D uncertain. Germline lookup yields CDR1 LNHDA and CDR2 SQIVND (reference sequence). The CDR3 runs 13 residues. Trimming pared 10 bases from V and 10 bases from J, leaving 20 bases between. The CDR3: CATDDLTGREQFF. In DNA form, the CDR3 reads TGTGCCACCGACGACCTAACGGGTCGGGAGCAGTTCTTC.

The chain has TRBV28 and TRBJ2-7, with D possibly TRBD1 on 5 matching bases. Trimming shortened V by 5 bases and J by 9 bases, and 26 bases separated the two germline ends. From germline, CDR1 is MDHEN and CDR2 SYDVKM. This CDR3 has 16 residues. As DNA, the CDR3 is TGTGCCAGCAGTCCCAATCGTCAGGGAAACCTACGAGGGCAGTACTTC. Amino acids: CASSPNRQGNLRGQYF.

V usage is TRBV5-1 and J usage is TRBJ2-5, with 14 bases that match TRBD2. The CDR3 length is 17 residues. Unmatched junction bases numbered 2, after V lost 0 bases and J lost 1 base. The germline gives CDR1 SGHRS, CDR2 YFSETQ. This CDR3 is CASSLGGLAGVQETQYF. The CDR3, as DNA: TGCGCCAGCAGCTTGGGGGGACTAGCGGGAGTCCAAGAGACCCAGTACTTC. Using reference TRBV5-1 and TRBJ2-5 for the parts outside the CDR3, the full variable domain is KAGVTQTPRYLIKTRGQQVTLSCSPISGHRSVSWYQQTPGQGLQFLFEYFSETQRNKGNFPGRFSGRQFSNSRSEMNVSTLELGDSALYLCASSLGGLAGVQETQYFGPGTRLLVL.

The V gene is TRBV2, the J gene TRBJ1-6; no clear D gene. The CDR3 spans 15 residues. CDR1 is SNHLY, CDR2 FYNNEI, per germline. V was clipped by 3 bases and J by 6 bases, with 12 bases between them. The CDR3 DNA is TGTGCCAGCAGTGATGAGGCCAACCGTAATTCACCCCTCCACTTT. This gives the protein CASSDEANRNSPLHF.

This clone was counted between two and nine times. For the CDR3, the DNA is TGTGCCAGCAGCGCCGTACAGGGCTCTGGAAACACCATATATTTT. It is translated as CASSAVQGSGNTIYF. This chain connects TRBV3-1 (or the pseudogene TRBV3-2) to TRBJ1-3, with TRBD1 as a possible D gene (6 bases). The CDR3 is made up of 15 amino acids. Germline assignment: CDR1 LGHDT and CDR2 YNNKEL (reference sequence). Trimming removed 5 bases at V and 0 bases at J, with 11 bases between.

The rearrangement joins TRBV25-1 to TRBJ2-1; perhaps TRBD2 as D (6 bases). From germline, CDR1 is MGHDK and CDR2 SYGVNS. The CDR3 has 15 amino acids. V dropped 2 bases and J dropped 9 bases, with 17 bases sitting between them. CDR3 loop: CASSEPPGLASEQFF. As DNA, the CDR3 is TGTGCCAGCAGTGAACCTCCCGGGCTAGCGTCTGAGCAGTTCTTC.

The rearrangement links TRBV11-2 to TRBJ2-1; D is possibly TRBD2 (5 bases). V shed 5 bases and J shed 7 bases, with 21 bases lying between them. From germline, CDR1 is SGHAT and CDR2 FQNNGV. The CDR3 length is 16 residues. The CDR3, as DNA: TGTGCCAGCAGCCCCAGAGGCCTCGGTTCGGGGAATGAGCAGTTCTTC. It is translated as CASSPRGLGSGNEQFF.

The chain combines TRBV10-1 with TRBJ2-7; TRBD1 might be the D (6 bases). The germline V gene has CDR1 WNHNN and CDR2 SYGVQD (reference sequence). The CDR3 extends over 12 amino acids. Trimming pared 4 bases from V and 6 bases from J, leaving 10 bases between. CDR3 sequence (DNA): TGCGCCAGCAGTGGGCAGGGGAGCGAGCAGTACTTC. It encodes CASSGQGSEQYF.

V gene TRBV2 combines with J gene TRBJ2-1; 12 bases are a match to TRBD2. The CDR3 totals 16 residues. V gave up 4 bases and J gave up 4 bases; unmatched junction bases: 5. Germline values: CDR1 SNHLY, CDR2 FYNNEI. The CDR3 nucleotides are TGTGCCAGCAGTGGGCTAGCGGGGGGGCTATACAATGAGCAGTTCTTC. It codes for CASSGLAGGLYNEQFF.

The chain carries TRBV4-1 and TRBJ2-4; D gene unclear. From germline, CDR1 is MGHRA and CDR2 YSYEKL. The CDR3 loop spans 14 amino acids. V dropped 4 bases and J dropped 6 bases, with 13 bases sitting between them. CDR3 coding DNA: TGCGCCAGCAGCCTCTATTTTGGCGGAAACATTCAGTACTTC. Translated, it gives CASSLYFGGNIQYF.

This chain joins TRBV19 and TRBJ2-1; the match to TRBD1 covers 7 bases. The length of the CDR3 is 12 residues. The germline V gene has CDR1 LNHDA and CDR2 SQIVND (reference sequence). V was clipped by 6 bases and J by 7 bases; unmatched bases: 3. CDR3 sequence (DNA): TGTGCCAGTAGGACAGGGAGAAATGAGCAGTTCTTC. This codes for CASRTGRNEQFF.

The chain recombines TRBV2 with TRBJ1-6, with TRBD1 matching over 7 bases. Looked up from germline, CDR1 is SNHLY and CDR2 is FYNNEI. The CDR3 is made up of 15 amino acids. V lost 4 bases and J lost 8; bases outside the gene matches: 8. This CDR3 reads CASSVGGQLHSPLHF. DNA for the CDR3: TGTGCCAGCAGTGTTGGGGGACAGCTTCATTCACCCCTCCACTTT. Full variable domain (remainder filled in from reference TRBV2 and TRBJ1-6): EPEVTQTPSHQVTQMGQEVILRCVPISNHLYFYWYRQILGQKVEFLVSFYNNEISEKSEIFDDQFSVERPDGSNFTLKIRSTKLEDSAMYFCASSVGGQLHSPLHFGNGTRLTVT.

The V call is TRBV19, the J call TRBJ1-1; tentative D call: TRBD1 (6 bases). V lost 3 bases, J lost 4 bases, and 12 bases lay in between. This CDR3 comprises 14 residues. Germline V lookup: CDR1 LNHDA, CDR2 SQIVND (reference sequence). CDR3 residues: CASSIQGSGTEAFF. In nucleotides, the CDR3 is TGTGCCAGTAGTATCCAGGGGAGTGGCACTGAAGCTTTCTTT.

The V gene is TRBV7-9, the J gene TRBJ2-5, with 9 bases identical to TRBD2. Trimming removed 5 bases from V and 6 bases from J; junction bases left unmatched: 4. The CDR3 runs 13 residues. Germline lookup yields CDR1 SEHNR and CDR2 FQNEAQ (reference sequence). CDR3 sequence (DNA): TGTGCCAGCAGCCCCGGGACTAGCCAGACCCAGTACTTC. Its protein is CASSPGTSQTQYF.

The chain links TRBV5-6 to TRBJ2-2; possible D gene TRBD1, 6 bases. Trimming cost V 4 bases and J 4 bases, with 14 bases left between them. CDR1 SGHDT and CDR2 YYEEEE come from the germline V gene. This CDR3 has 15 residues. DNA for the CDR3: TGTGCCAGCAGCACGGTAATCAGGGGCACCGGGGAGCTGTTTTTT. Residues: CASSTVIRGTGELFF.

V and J are TRBV20-1 and TRBJ1-1; D gene unclear. Germline values: CDR1 DFQATT, CDR2 SNEGSKA (reference sequence). Trimming removed 0 bases at V and 3 bases at J, with 2 bases between. This CDR3 has 11 residues. The CDR3 loop is CSARDYTEAFF. CDR3 DNA: TGCAGTGCTAGAGACTACACTGAAGCTTTCTTT.

This chain links TRBV24-1 with TRBJ2-5; 11 nucleotides align to TRBD1. Germline V gives CDR1 KGHDR, CDR2 SFDVKD. This CDR3 is built from 19 residues. Losses at the gene ends were 4 bases for V and 2 bases for J; bases not matched to a gene: 14. As DNA, the CDR3 is TGTGCCACCAGTGACAGGACAGGGGGCGTAAATTCCCCTCAAGAGACCCAGTACTTC. It codes for CATSDRTGGVNSPQETQYF.

J is TRBJ2-2 and V is TRBV9; D is uncertain. CDR3 length equals 16 residues. V was trimmed by 4 bases and J by 0 bases, leaving 13 bases between them. Germline CDR1 reads SGDLS; CDR2 reads YYNGEE. CDR3 coding DNA: TGTGCCAGCAGCTCCAGCCAGGCCGCGAACACCGGGGAGCTGTTTTTT. Its protein is CASSSSQAANTGELFF.

This clone appeared a single time. The genes are TRBV13 and TRBJ2-1; 7 bases are a match to TRBD1. Germline values: CDR1 PRHDT, CDR2 FYEKMQ (reference sequence). Trimming removed 6 bases from V and 3 bases from J; junction bases left unmatched: 8. The length of the CDR3 is 15 residues. The CDR3 loop reads CASSSDRSSYNEQFF. DNA for the CDR3: TGTGCCAGCAGTTCGGACAGGTCTAGCTACAATGAGCAGTTCTTC.

The chain has TRBV19 and TRBJ1-5, with 10 bases aligning to TRBD1. Germline loops: CDR1 LNHDA, CDR2 SQIVND (reference sequence). J was trimmed by 8 bases and V by 8 bases; bases with no gene match: 6. CDR3 length equals 13 residues. The CDR3 DNA reads TGTGCCAGTCGGGACAGGGGTAGGGAGCCCCAGCATTTT. Residues: CASRDRGREPQHF. Full variable domain (missing parts from reference TRBV19 and TRBJ1-5): DGGITQSPKYLFRKEGQNVTLSCEQNLNHDAMYWYRQDPGQGLRLIYYSQIVNDFQKGDIAEGYSVSREKKESFPLTVTSAQKNPTAFYLCASRDRGREPQHFGDGTRLSIL.

V gene TRBV2 combines with J gene TRBJ2-5; 9 bases line up with TRBD1. J lost 5 bases, V lost 6 bases, and 7 bases had no gene match. Germline CDR1 is SNHLY and CDR2 is FYNNEI. This CDR3 contains 14 residues. The DNA for the CDR3 is TGTGCCAGCAGGACAGGGGGAAGTGGCGAGACCCAGTACTTC. It encodes CASRTGGSGETQYF.

This chain uses TRBV25-1 with TRBJ2-1; TRBD2 matches at 12 bases. J lost 6 bases, V lost 5 bases, and 2 bases had no gene match. In germline, CDR1 is MGHDK, CDR2 SYGVNS. CDR3 length equals 14 residues. The CDR3 sequence: CASSRTSGTNEQFF. The CDR3 bases are TGTGCCAGCAGTAGGACTAGCGGGACCAATGAGCAGTTCTTC. Filled out from reference TRBV25-1 and TRBJ2-1, the complete variable domain reads EADIYQTPRYLVIGTGKKITLECSQTMGHDKMYWYQQDPGMELHLIHYSYGVNSTEKGDLSSESTVSRIRTEHFPLTLESARPSHTSQYLCASSRTSGTNEQFFGPGTRLTVL.

The chain has TRBV2 and TRBJ2-1; 10 nucleotides align to TRBD1. In germline, CDR1 is SNHLY, CDR2 FYNNEI. This CDR3 is built from 12 residues. V lost 8 bases to trimming and J lost 7 bases; unmatched junction nucleotides: 2. CDR3: CASADRGNEQFF. The DNA for the CDR3 is TGTGCCAGCGCGGACAGGGGGAATGAGCAGTTCTTC.

This rearrangement joins TRBV2 to TRBJ2-1; no clear D. There are 11 residues in the CDR3. The germline V gene encodes CDR1 SNHLY and CDR2 FYNNEI. Trimming cost V 4 bases and J 15 bases, with 13 bases left between them. The CDR3 loop reads CASSGLSSRFF. Written as DNA, the CDR3 is TGTGCCAGCAGTGGACTGTCGAGTCGGTTCTTC.

The J gene is TRBJ2-1, the V gene TRBV27; 7 bases fit TRBD1. J gave up 0 bases and V 4 bases, and 6 bases lay outside the gene matches. Germline loops: CDR1 MNHEY, CDR2 SMNVEV (reference sequence). There are 16 residues in the CDR3. CDR3 region: CASSSRGTSSYNEQFF. Here the CDR3 DNA reads TGTGCCAGCAGTTCCAGGGGGACCAGCTCCTACAATGAGCAGTTCTTC.

J is TRBJ1-2 and V is TRBV18; 9 nucleotides match TRBD1. The CDR3 loop spans 14 amino acids. From germline, CDR1 is KGHSH and CDR2 LQKENI. V lost 4 bases to trimming and J lost 5 bases; unmatched junction nucleotides: 5. The DNA for the CDR3 is TGTGCCAGCTCACTACAGGGGGCAGAGTATGGCTACACCTTC. Translated, it gives CASSLQGAEYGYTF.

The CDR3 is CASSSGQDTEAFF. The CDR3 region has the DNA TGTGCCAGCAGCTCCGGACAGGACACTGAAGCTTTCTTT. J is TRBJ1-1 and V is TRBV7-2; 7 bases line up with TRBD1. CDR1 is SGHTA and CDR2 is FQGNSA in the germline V gene. This CDR3 contains 13 residues. J was trimmed by 3 bases and V by 4 bases; bases with no gene match: 2.

This sequence joins TRBV27 and TRBJ1-5, with a tentative D call TRBD1 (5 bases). Germline lookup yields CDR1 MNHEY and CDR2 SMNVEV (reference sequence). The CDR3 loop spans 15 amino acids. With 5 bases removed from V and 4 bases from J, the gap between germline ends came to 15 bases. This chain's CDR3 is CASSPSGGGNQPQHF. In DNA, the CDR3 is TGTGCCAGCAGTCCCTCGGGGGGGGGTAATCAGCCCCAGCATTTT.

V is TRBV18 and J is TRBJ1-1, with no clear D. The CDR3 covers 15 residues. Trimming removed 6 bases at V and 4 bases at J, with 18 bases between. Germline assignment: CDR1 KGHSH and CDR2 LQKENI. DNA of the CDR3: TGTGCCAGCTCCGACCGAGGCAATTTGGGCACTGAAGCTTTCTTT. Residues: CASSDRGNLGTEAFF.

This clone showed up just once. The V call is TRBV6-1, the J call TRBJ1-5, with D possibly matching TRBD1 (5 bases). V shed 0 bases and J shed 5 bases, with 14 bases lying between them. This CDR3 is 16 amino acids long. The germline V gene has CDR1 MNHNS and CDR2 SASEGT. CDR3 sequence: CASSEAVGRGDQPQHF. CDR3 sequence (DNA): TGTGCCAGCAGTGAAGCGGTTGGGAGGGGAGATCAGCCCCAGCATTTT.